This T cell receptor (beta chain) was sequenced in a study of T cell responses to AZD1222 COVID-19 vaccine. Trimming took off 4 bases at V and 0 bases at J, with 13 bases between the two ends. This CDR3 comprises 15 residues. Germline CDR1 is MDHEN and CDR2 is SYDVKM. Here immunoSEQ multiplex PCR was the method, and the copy in TCRdb shows in-frame clones only, minus some. The sample yields tens of thousands of clones, 91% seen once. The specimen comprised peripheral blood, sampled on day 0 of MenACWY control vaccination. The rearrangement uses TRBV28 and TRBJ2-7; perhaps TRBD1 as D (6 bases). The TCR sequence derives from an adult in good health. CDR3 loop: CASSSGHSISYEQYF. The CDR3 DNA follows: TGTGCCAGCAGTTCGGGACACTCGATCTCCTACGAGCAGTACTTC.